This T cell receptor (beta chain) stems from a study of identical twins. TCRdb independently ran MiXCR on the 5' RACE reads; one entry per CDR3 protein. In the table there are about 720,000 distinct CDR3 sequences, roughly 20% of which are singletons. Trimming cost V 3 bases and J 5 bases, with 13 bases left between them. The germline gives CDR1 MNHEY, CDR2 SVGAGI. The CDR3 sequence is 14 residues long. These data also formed part of another study, on T cells expressing NK-cell markers.

The genes are TRBV6-5 and TRBJ2-5, with D perhaps matching TRBD2 (6 bases). Sequenced input: PBMCs. The origin of this receptor is a young woman in good health. The DNA of the CDR3 is TGTGCCAGCAGTTATGGAGGGTTAGGGGAGACCCAGTACTTC. Translated: CASSYGGLGETQYF.